This T cell receptor (beta chain) came from a study of blood T cell repertoires in COVID-19. Study background: The United States, Italy and Spain provided the acute and convalescent COVID-19 samples. PBMCs, B-cell-depleted T cells, or T cells provided the cDNA or gDNA that made up the material.

J was trimmed by 0 bases and V by 4 bases; bases with no gene match: 10. The CDR3 has 18 amino acids. The germline CDR1 and CDR2 sequences are LNHDA and SQIVND (reference sequence). In the source study's methods: Reference gene primer amplification yielded estimated nucleated cell counts. Profiled with immunoSEQ multiplex PCR; TCRdb holds only in-frame clones, not every one. That table furnishes V, J and clone size, whereas the DNA furnished D and trimming. The table has 120,000 or so clones, more than 75% seen once. The rearrangement links TRBV19 to TRBJ2-1; 9 nucleotides match TRBD1. The TCR comes from a woman aged 55 to 70 with acute or convalescent COVID-19. The sequenced sample was peripheral blood. As DNA, the CDR3 is TGTGCCAGTAGTAAGCGCACCGGGACAGGGAGCTCCTACAATGAGCAGTTCTTC. It specifies CASSKRTGTGSSYNEQFF.